The 6 T cell receptor beta chains below all came from one sample that was sequenced in a study of CD8 T cells in Susac syndrome. Reverse transcription of about 0.45 to 1 ug RNA was carried out with random hexamers. TCRdb ran MiXCR on the immunoSEQ multiplex PCR reads and lists one entry per CDR3 protein. The table has under 200,000 distinct CDR3 sequences, approximately 94% seen once. Sequenced: CD4+ T cells from PBMCs. These receptors were obtained from a human donor with Susac syndrome.

This clonotype was seen only once. The chain has TRBV9 and TRBJ1-6; D may be TRBD1 (5 bases). The germline V gene encodes CDR1 SGDLS and CDR2 YYNGEE. The CDR3 sequence is 16 residues long. Trimming removed 4 bases from V and 11 bases from J, with 22 bases in between. In nucleotides, the CDR3 is TGTGCCAGCAGCCCCCAGGCGGGGCGCGGGCGAACACCCCTCCACTTT. Its protein is CASSPQAGRGRTPLHF.

The chain recombines TRBV6-2 or TRBV6-3 with TRBJ2-7; possible D gene TRBD2, 5 bases. Per germline, CDR1 MNHEY and CDR2 SVGEGT. Trimming cost V 10 bases and J 4 bases, with 20 bases left between them. The CDR3 is 14 residues long. The CDR3 sequence is CATNSGSIQYEQYF. The CDR3 coding sequence is TGTGCCACCAACAGCGGATCGATTCAATACGAGCAGTACTTC.

The rearrangement joins TRBV5-4 to TRBJ2-5; 14 nucleotides agree with TRBD2. CDR3 length: 17 residues. Trimming took 4 bases from V and 5 from J; bases not matched to a gene: 10. Per germline, CDR1 SGHNT and CDR2 YYREEE (reference sequence). CDR3 sequence reads: CASSPGTSGGSGETQYF. The CDR3 nucleotides read TGTGCCAGCAGCCCTGGGACTAGCGGGGGATCCGGGGAGACCCAGTACTTC.

This clonotype has just one count. The rearrangement links TRBV12-3 or TRBV12-4 to TRBJ1-5; the D gene is possibly TRBD1 (5 bases). The V gene lost 5 bases and the J gene lost 4 bases, with 12 bases spanning the gap. The CDR3 runs to 14 residues. The CDR3 loop reads CASSHRPENQPQHF. CDR3 coding DNA: TGTGCCAGCAGTCACAGGCCCGAAAATCAGCCCCAGCATTTT.

The chain links TRBV20-1 to TRBJ1-1; D gene uncertain. The V end was cut by 5 bases, the J end by 5 bases, with 15 bases between. CDR1 and CDR2 (germline): DFQATT, SNEGSKA (reference sequence). CDR3 length: 13 residues. This chain's CDR3 is CSAATTMGTEAFF. For the CDR3, the DNA is TGCAGTGCTGCTACGACAATGGGGACTGAAGCTTTCTTT.

The genes are TRBV18 and TRBJ2-3, with 9 bases fitting TRBD2. There are 16 residues in the CDR3. Germline V gene sequence: CDR1 KGHSH, CDR2 LQKENI. J gave up 2 bases and V 1 base, and 4 bases lay outside the gene matches. CDR3 in amino acids: CASSPLAGDLTDTQYF. Written as DNA, the CDR3 is TGTGCCAGCTCACCACTAGCGGGGGACCTCACAGATACGCAGTATTTT.